Each of the 22 T cell receptor beta chains below was sequenced from the same sample in a study of blood T cell repertoires in COVID-19. Using immunoSEQ multiplex PCR, the repertoire was profiled, and TCRdb retains in-frame clones only, with some absent. The data contain roughly 200,000 clones, 86% of them seen just once; the ten biggest clones take up under 3.5%. Sequencing was carried out using peripheral blood. These receptors all stem from a woman aged 25 to 45 with active or convalescent COVID-19.

The J gene is TRBJ2-3, the V gene TRBV14; D might be TRBD2 (5 bases). Germline CDR1 and CDR2: SGHDN and FVKESK. The CDR3 length is 14 residues. The ends were cut back, 4 bases at V and 0 bases at J, with 8 bases in the middle. The chain's CDR3 is CASSPLGSTDTQYF. For the CDR3, the DNA is TGTGCCAGCAGCCCACTAGGTAGCACAGATACGCAGTATTTT.

V usage is TRBV5-1 and J usage is TRBJ2-2; TRBD2 matches at 9 bases. The germline CDR1 and CDR2 sequences are SGHRS and YFSETQ. The CDR3 spans 17 residues. The ends lost 0 bases at V and 4 bases at J; junction bases unmatched: 7. The CDR3 DNA is TGCGCCAGCAGCTTGGATCGGCTAGCGGGGCCCACCGGGGAGCTGTTTTTT. The encoded protein is CASSLDRLAGPTGELFF. The full variable domain, rest sourced from reference TRBV5-1 and TRBJ2-2, is KAGVTQTPRYLIKTRGQQVTLSCSPISGHRSVSWYQQTPGQGLQFLFEYFSETQRNKGNFPGRFSGRQFSNSRSEMNVSTLELGDSALYLCASSLDRLAGPTGELFFGEGSRLTVL.

V is TRBV18 and J is TRBJ1-3; TRBD1 matches 11 bases. The CDR3 is 14 amino acids. J gave up 8 bases and V 2 bases, and 2 bases lay outside the gene matches. Germline CDR1 reads KGHSH; CDR2 reads LQKENI. The DNA for the CDR3 is TGTGCCAGCTCACCAGGACAGGGGGCTTACACCATATATTTT. It encodes CASSPGQGAYTIYF. Together with reference TRBV18 and TRBJ1-3, the CDR3 gives the full variable domain: NAGVMQNPRHLVRRRGQEARLRCSPMKGHSHVYWYRQLPEEGLKFMVYLQKENIIDESGMPKERFSAEFPKEGPSILRIQQVVRGDSAAYFCASSPGQGAYTIYFGEGSWLTVV.

The chain has TRBV29-1 and TRBJ1-1; no clear D gene. CDR1 and CDR2 from the germline V gene are SQVTM and ANQGSEA. This CDR3 comprises 12 residues. Trimming left V 1 base short and J 4 bases short, with 7 bases between. The CDR3 spells CSVEVGGTEAFF. The DNA of the CDR3 is TGCAGCGTTGAAGTAGGCGGCACTGAAGCTTTCTTT.

The rearrangement links TRBV4-1 to TRBJ2-7; D call uncertain. Trimming cost V 1 base and J 7 bases, with 20 bases left between them. In germline, CDR1 is MGHRA, CDR2 YSYEKL. CDR3 length: 16 amino acids. CDR3 region: CASSQVDVGLYREQYF. DNA of the CDR3: TGCGCCAGCAGCCAAGTTGATGTGGGCTTGTATAGGGAGCAGTACTTC.

This clone has more than one count but fewer than ten. The chain employs TRBV5-1 and TRBJ1-1, with TRBD1 as a possible D gene (6 bases). The CDR3 is 15 amino acids. V was clipped by 0 bases and J by 4 bases, with 13 bases between them. Germline loops: CDR1 SGHRS, CDR2 YFSETQ. The CDR3 DNA follows: TGCGCCAGCAGCTTGGGGGTCAGGGGTCCCACTGAAGCTTTCTTT. This sequence encodes CASSLGVRGPTEAFF.

The chain recombines TRBV28 with TRBJ1-4; 7 nucleotides match TRBD1. CDR1 MDHEN and CDR2 SYDVKM come from the germline V gene. CDR3 size: 15 residues. With V trimmed by 6 bases and J by 7 bases, 11 bases remained unmatched. The CDR3 region is CASRTNRGSGEKLFF. CDR3 nucleotide sequence: TGTGCCAGCAGAACTAACAGGGGCAGTGGTGAAAAACTGTTTTTT.

This chain links TRBV7-6 with TRBJ2-7; 8 positions match TRBD1. V lost 1 base and J lost 5; bases outside the gene matches: 16. The CDR3 runs 18 residues. The germline CDR1 and CDR2 sequences are SGHVS and FNYEAQ. The CDR3 DNA is TGTGCCAGCAGCTTAGACCCGTCTAGGCCAGGGGGCTCGAACGAGCAGTACTTC. As protein: CASSLDPSRPGGSNEQYF.

The gene calls are TRBV12-3 or TRBV12-4 and TRBJ2-1; D might be TRBD1 (6 bases). CDR3 length: 12 amino acids. Trimming pared 5 bases from V and 15 bases from J, leaving 17 bases between. In DNA form, the CDR3 reads TGTGCCAGCAGTACCTCCGGGACAAGTCTGTTCTTC. As protein: CASSTSGTSLFF.

The chain links TRBV13 to TRBJ1-3; D is ambiguous. Trimming removed 0 bases from V and 5 bases from J, with 5 bases in between. CDR1 PRHDT and CDR2 FYEKMQ come from the germline V gene (reference sequence). The CDR3 is 13 amino acids. CDR3 bases: TGTGCCAGCAGCTTAGGCCGTAGAAACACCATATATTTT. Translated, it gives CASSLGRRNTIYF. The complete variable domain, with remaining parts taken from reference TRBV13 and TRBJ1-3, reads AAGVIQSPRHLIKEKRETATLKCYPIPRHDTVYWYQQGPGQDPQFLISFYEKMQSDKGSIPDRFSAQQFSDYHSELNMSSLELGDSALYFCASSLGRRNTIYFGEGSWLTVV.

The CDR3 DNA is TGTGCCTGGAGTCAGGGGGGACAGCCCCAGCATTTT. It codes for CAWSQGGQPQHF. This chain joins TRBV30 and TRBJ1-5; 7 bases map to TRBD1. J was trimmed by 7 bases and V by 2 bases; bases with no gene match: 2. The CDR3 covers 12 residues. CDR1 and CDR2 from the germline V gene are GTSNPN and SVGIG (reference sequence).

The chain is built from TRBV24-1 and TRBJ2-3; possible D gene TRBD2, 6 bases. Germline CDR1 reads KGHDR; CDR2 reads SFDVKD. The CDR3 has 13 residues. V lost 3 bases and J lost 4, with 7 bases in between. The CDR3 reads CATSDRLADTQYF. CDR3 coding DNA: TGTGCCACCAGTGATCGACTAGCAGATACGCAGTATTTT.

This sequence joins TRBV6-5 and TRBJ2-5; tentative D call: TRBD1 (7 bases). This CDR3 region has 15 residues. Germline-derived CDR1 and CDR2 are MNHEY and SVGAGI. V was trimmed by 2 bases and J by 5 bases, leaving 15 bases between them. The CDR3 spells CASSYLSSGGETQYF. The CDR3 region has the DNA TGTGCCAGCAGTTACCTCTCTTCAGGGGGGGAGACCCAGTACTTC.

The rearrangement uses TRBV19 and TRBJ1-5, with 8 bases matching TRBD1. The trim removed 8 bases at V and 5 bases at J, leaving 2 bases unmatched. The CDR3 covers 12 residues. Per germline, CDR1 LNHDA and CDR2 SQIVND (reference sequence). The CDR3 is CASGQGYQPQHF. The CDR3 DNA is TGTGCCAGTGGACAGGGTTATCAGCCCCAGCATTTT.

The V gene is TRBV5-6, the J gene TRBJ1-1; 9 positions agree with TRBD1. Per the germline V gene, CDR1 is SGHDT and CDR2 is YYEEEE. The CDR3 spans 12 residues. Germline trimming cut 6 bases from V and 8 bases from J; bases unmatched to any gene: 5. CDR3 DNA: TGTGCCAGCAAGGTGACAGGGGGAGAAGCTTTCTTT. Its translation is CASKVTGGEAFF. The variable domain in full, with the rest retrieved from reference TRBV5-6 and TRBJ1-1, is DAGVTQSPTHLIKTRGQQVTLRCSPKSGHDTVSWYQQALGQGPQFIFQYYEEEERQRGNFPDRFSGHQFPNYSSELNVNALLLGDSALYLCASKVTGGEAFFGQGTRLTVV.

The chain couples TRBV5-6 to TRBJ2-1; 11 nucleotides line up with TRBD2. The CDR3 consists of 17 residues. The V segment lost 3 bases and the J segment 0 bases; nucleotides outside the gene matches: 5. Germline V gives CDR1 SGHDT, CDR2 YYEEEE. The CDR3 here is CASSSIAGGSSYNEQFF. DNA of the CDR3: TGTGCCAGCAGCTCTATAGCGGGGGGGAGCTCCTACAATGAGCAGTTCTTC.

The chain is built from TRBV27 and TRBJ1-5; D unclear. The germline V gene has CDR1 MNHEY and CDR2 SMNVEV (reference sequence). This CDR3 has 15 amino acids. The V end lost 5 bases, the J end lost 6 bases, and 17 bases lay between the germline ends. The CDR3 sequence: CASSAAGAVGQPQHF. DNA for the CDR3: TGTGCCAGCAGTGCCGCCGGAGCTGTGGGTCAGCCCCAGCATTTT.

The chain recombines TRBV19 with TRBJ1-6, with 8 nucleotides matching TRBD1. With V trimmed by 7 bases and J by 6 bases, 8 bases remained unmatched. The CDR3 extends over 15 amino acids. Per the germline V gene, CDR1 is LNHDA and CDR2 is SQIVND (reference sequence). As DNA, the CDR3 is TGTGCCAGTAAATTACAGGGGGTGGGTAATTCACCCCTCCACTTT. Residues: CASKLQGVGNSPLHF.

This clone is a singleton in its sample. V and J are TRBV19 and TRBJ1-1; D is possibly TRBD1 (5 bases). Trimming stripped 8 bases from V and 1 base from J, with 14 bases between. The CDR3 totals 14 residues. Germline CDR1 LNHDA, CDR2 SQIVND (reference sequence). CDR3 residues: CASGRLGQNTEAFF. The CDR3 region has the DNA TGTGCCAGTGGACGCCTCGGACAGAACACTGAAGCTTTCTTT.

This sequence joins TRBV7-2 and TRBJ1-1, with D hard to call. Germline loops: CDR1 SGHTA, CDR2 FQGNSA. V gave up 2 bases and J gave up 3 bases, with 7 bases separating them. CDR3 size: 13 residues. CDR3 nucleotide sequence: TGTGCCAGCAGCTTAACCCGGGACACTGAAGCTTTCTTT. Translated, it gives CASSLTRDTEAFF. Looking up the rest from reference TRBV7-2 and TRBJ1-1 gives the full variable domain: GAGVSQSPSNKVTEKGKDVELRCDPISGHTALYWYRQSLGQGLEFLIYFQGNSAPDKSGLPSDRFSAERTGGSVSTLTIQRTQQEDSAVYLCASSLTRDTEAFFGQGTRLTVV.

The chain recombines TRBV6-1 with TRBJ2-7; TRBD1 aligns across 7 bases. The V and J ends lost 3 bases and 5 bases, in that order; junction bases with no gene match: 10. The CDR3 has 15 amino acids. Per the germline V gene, CDR1 is MNHNS and CDR2 is SASEGT. CDR3 in DNA: TGTGCCAGCAGTGATTCCGACAGGGCTGGGCACGAGCAGTACTTC. Its translation: CASSDSDRAGHEQYF.

Concerning this clone: Other DNA sequences from this sample encode an identical CDR3 as well. The rearrangement joins TRBV30 to TRBJ1-2, with TRBD1 as a possible D gene (6 bases). This CDR3 comprises 13 residues. Germline CDR1 is GTSNPN and CDR2 is SVGIG (reference sequence). With 0 bases removed from V and 11 bases from J, the gap between germline ends came to 16 bases. The CDR3 spells CAWSVRGGAGYTF. CDR3 bases: TGTGCCTGGAGTGTACGGGGGGGCGCAGGGTACACCTTC.